This paragraph covers one T cell receptor (beta chain) sequence. This sample was included in a study of blood T cell repertoires in COVID-19. In the study overall: The origin of the acute and convalescent COVID-19 samples was the United States, Italy and Spain. Sources were T cells, B-cell-depleted T cells, or PBMCs; the material itself was cDNA or gDNA.

Germline V gene sequence: CDR1 GTSNPN, CDR2 SVGIG (reference sequence). Trimming shortened V by 4 bases and J by 2 bases, and 9 bases separated the two germline ends. The CDR3 sequence is 12 residues long. Methods used by the authors: Estimation of nucleated cell counts relied on the amplification of reference gene primers. Assay used: immunoSEQ multiplex PCR; TCRdb lists only in-frame clones, some missing. The DNA was the basis for D and trimming; V, J and clone size are from that table. The data contain around 460,000 clones, approximately 90% of them singletons. Seattle enrolled patients during active infection and tracked them longitudinally.

The receptor comes from a man aged 18 to 29 with COVID-19, enrolled during active disease. The sequencing input was peripheral blood. The chain recombines TRBV30 with TRBJ2-7; D is possibly TRBD2 (6 bases). Here the CDR3 reads CAWTGEAYEQYF. Written as DNA, the CDR3 is TGTGCCTGGACGGGGGAAGCCTACGAGCAGTACTTC.